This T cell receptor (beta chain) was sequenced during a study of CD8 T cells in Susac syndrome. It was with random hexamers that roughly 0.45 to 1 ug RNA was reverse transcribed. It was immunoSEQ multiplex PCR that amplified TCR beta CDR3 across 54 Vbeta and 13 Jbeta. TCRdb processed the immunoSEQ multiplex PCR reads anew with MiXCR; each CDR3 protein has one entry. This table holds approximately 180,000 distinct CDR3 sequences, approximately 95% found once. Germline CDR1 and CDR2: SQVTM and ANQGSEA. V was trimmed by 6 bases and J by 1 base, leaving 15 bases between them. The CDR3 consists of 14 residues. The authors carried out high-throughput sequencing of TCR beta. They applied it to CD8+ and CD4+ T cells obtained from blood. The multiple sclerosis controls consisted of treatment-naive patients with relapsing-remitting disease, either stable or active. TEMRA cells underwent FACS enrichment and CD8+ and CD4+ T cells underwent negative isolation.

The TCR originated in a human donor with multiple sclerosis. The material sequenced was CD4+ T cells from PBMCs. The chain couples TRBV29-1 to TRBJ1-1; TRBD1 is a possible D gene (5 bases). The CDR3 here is CSVSRGVGNTEAFF. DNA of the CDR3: TGCAGCGTCTCCCGGGGGGTTGGGAACACTGAAGCTTTCTTT.